The 27 T cell receptor beta chains in this list originate from one sample, sequenced in a study of CD8 T cells in Susac syndrome. RNA was extracted with the RNeasy kit, and a quantity of roughly 0.5 to 1 ug was reverse transcribed using random hexamers. Via MiXCR, TCRdb re-called the immunoSEQ multiplex PCR reads, giving one row per CDR3 protein. The sample contains roughly 180,000 distinct CDR3 sequences, more than 90% of which appear only once. Material for sequencing was CD4+ T cells from PBMCs. These receptors came from a human donor in good health.

The V and J genes are TRBV20-1 and TRBJ1-5, with D maybe TRBD1 (5 bases). From germline, CDR1 is DFQATT and CDR2 SNEGSKA (reference sequence). CDR3 length: 13 residues. V was cut by 4 bases and J by 7 bases, with 14 bases left in between. CDR3 protein: CSATPPGGQPQHF. The CDR3 DNA reads TGCAGTGCTACCCCCCCCGGGGGACAGCCCCAGCATTTT.

This clonotype was observed a single time. This chain's CDR3 is CSVEDRETNNYGYTF. CDR3 DNA: TGCAGCGTTGAGGACAGGGAGACTAATAACTATGGCTACACCTTC. The V and J genes are TRBV29-1 and TRBJ1-2; the match to TRBD1 covers 8 bases. Germline trimming cut 3 bases from V and 1 base from J; bases unmatched to any gene: 7. This CDR3 spans 15 amino acids. Germline lookup yields CDR1 SQVTM and CDR2 ANQGSEA.

The J gene is TRBJ2-1, the V gene TRBV6-5, with D unclear. Germline values: CDR1 MNHEY, CDR2 SVGAGI. The CDR3 has 11 residues. Trimming took 7 bases from V and 4 from J, leaving 5 bases between them. The CDR3 coding sequence is TGTGCCAGCACCCTTTACAATGAGCAGTTCTTC. It encodes CASTLYNEQFF.

V is TRBV2 and J is TRBJ2-7; perhaps D is TRBD1 or TRBD2 (6 bases each). With 10 bases removed from V and 6 bases from J, the gap between germline ends came to 22 bases. The CDR3 covers 14 residues. CDR1 and CDR2 from the germline V gene are SNHLY and FYNNEI. CDR3 loop: CATNYLGGGGEQYF. The DNA of the CDR3 is TGTGCCACCAACTACCTCGGAGGGGGAGGCGAGCAGTACTTC.

V is TRBV29-1 and J is TRBJ2-5; 8 bases are shared with TRBD1. CDR3 length equals 12 residues. The ends lost 7 bases at V and 5 bases at J; junction bases unmatched: 6. The germline gives CDR1 SQVTM, CDR2 ANQGSEA. CDR3 amino acids: CSGYRGEETQYF. CDR3 DNA sequence: TGCAGCGGATACAGGGGGGAGGAGACCCAGTACTTC.

The chain carries TRBV20-1 and TRBJ1-4; 8 bases match TRBD1. This CDR3 contains 15 residues. Trimming took 1 base from V and 4 from J; bases not matched to a gene: 5. The germline V gene encodes CDR1 DFQATT and CDR2 SNEGSKA (reference sequence). As DNA, the CDR3 is TGCAGTGCTAGAGGCCTAGGACAGGGTAATGAAAAACTGTTTTTT. Translated, it gives CSARGLGQGNEKLFF.

The chain recombines TRBV29-1 with TRBJ2-5, with 7 positions matching TRBD1. CDR1 and CDR2 (germline): SQVTM, ANQGSEA. This CDR3 spans 12 amino acids. Trimming at V came to 2 bases and at J to 5 bases, leaving 2 bases not matched to a gene. The CDR3 loop reads CSVERGLETQYF. The CDR3 DNA is TGCAGCGTTGAAAGGGGGCTGGAGACCCAGTACTTC. The full variable domain, its missing parts supplied by reference TRBV29-1 and TRBJ2-5, is SAVISQKPSRDICQRGTSLTIQCQVDSQVTMMFWYRQQPGQSLTLIATANQGSEATYESGFVIDKFPISRPNLTFSTLTVSNMSPEDSSIYLCSVERGLETQYFGPGTRLLVL.

The J gene is TRBJ1-5, the V gene TRBV12-3 or TRBV12-4; 7 nucleotides line up with TRBD1. The CDR3 runs 15 residues. With 6 bases clipped from V and 1 base from J, the junction kept 6 bases outside the gene matches. The CDR3 DNA sequence: TGTGCCAGCAGCATCGACAGGGTGAGCAATCAGCCCCAGCATTTT. This encodes CASSIDRVSNQPQHF.

The rearrangement joins TRBV4-3 to TRBJ1-4; 11 nucleotides match TRBD1. The V segment lost 4 bases and the J segment 8 bases; nucleotides outside the gene matches: 9. Germline assignment: CDR1 LGHNA and CDR2 YSLEER. CDR3 size: 16 residues. The DNA for the CDR3 is TGCGCCAGCAGCCCCTACGGACAGGGGGCGGGGGAAAAACTGTTTTTT. This translates into CASSPYGQGAGEKLFF.

The V and J genes are TRBV14 and TRBJ2-1; 14 bases line up with TRBD2. CDR3 size: 18 residues. The V gene's germline CDR1 is SGHDN and CDR2 FVKESK. J lost 4 bases, V lost 5 bases, and 10 bases had no gene match. CDR3 in DNA: TGTGCCAGCAGCGAAGGGCGGACTAGCGGGGGGCCTTACAATGAGCAGTTCTTC. Translating gives CASSEGRTSGGPYNEQFF.

The chain links TRBV7-9 to TRBJ2-5; possible D gene TRBD2, 7 bases. From germline, CDR1 is SEHNR and CDR2 FQNEAQ (reference sequence). This CDR3 is 14 amino acids long. V lost 4 bases to trimming and J lost 5 bases, with 14 bases between them. The DNA of the CDR3 is TGTGCCAGCAGCTCTCGGGGGGCCGTTGAGACCCAGTACTTC. As protein: CASSSRGAVETQYF.

The CDR3 nucleotides read TGTGCCAGTAGCGGGACAGTCGGCGAAAAACTGTTTTTT. This codes for CASSGTVGEKLFF. V gene TRBV19 combines with J gene TRBJ1-4; TRBD1 matches 7 bases. Unmatched junction bases numbered 6, after V lost 6 bases and J lost 8 bases. The CDR3 sequence is 13 residues long. Per germline, CDR1 LNHDA and CDR2 SQIVND (reference sequence).

The chain links TRBV20-1 to TRBJ2-1; tentatively, D is TRBD1 (5 bases). CDR3 size: 14 residues. V lost 8 bases to trimming and J lost 8 bases, with 22 bases between them. The V gene's germline CDR1 is DFQATT and CDR2 SNEGSKA (reference sequence). CDR3 region: CSSKGILGADEQFF. The CDR3 nucleotides are TGCAGTTCAAAGGGGATTTTAGGCGCAGATGAGCAGTTCTTC.

The rearrangement uses TRBV29-1 and TRBJ2-1, with TRBD1 identical over 7 bases. Looked up from germline, CDR1 is SQVTM and CDR2 is ANQGSEA. The length of the CDR3 is 16 residues. Germline trimming cut 3 bases from V and 0 bases from J; bases unmatched to any gene: 8. DNA for the CDR3: TGCAGCGTTGAGCAGGGGGAAGGGGGCTCCTACAATGAGCAGTTCTTC. This gives the protein CSVEQGEGGSYNEQFF.

The DNA of the CDR3 is TGTGCCACCAGTGCCGAGGCAGGCTATGGCTACACCTTC. Translating it yields CATSAEAGYGYTF. The V and J genes are TRBV24-1 and TRBJ1-2; D remains unclear. The CDR3 sequence is 13 residues long. Trimming took off 5 bases at V and 4 bases at J, with 10 bases between the two ends. Germline CDR1 and CDR2: KGHDR and SFDVKD.

The chain uses TRBV20-1 and TRBJ2-1, with a possible D match to TRBD1 (6 bases). Trimming pared 5 bases from V and 1 base from J, leaving 15 bases between. The CDR3 runs 15 residues. Germline-derived CDR1 and CDR2 are DFQATT and SNEGSKA (reference sequence). As DNA, the CDR3 is TGCAGTGCTGGAACCCCAGGGGTATCCTACAATGAGCAGTTCTTC. This sequence encodes CSAGTPGVSYNEQFF.

The chain combines TRBV20-1 with TRBJ1-5; D call uncertain. This CDR3 region has 16 residues. CDR1 is DFQATT, CDR2 SNEGSKA, per germline (reference sequence). The germline V and J ends were trimmed by 0 bases and 4 bases, with 16 bases remaining between them. DNA of the CDR3: TGCAGTGCTAGAGATCGTATCTTGGGTAGTAATCAGCCCCAGCATTTT. Its translation: CSARDRILGSNQPQHF.

The V gene is TRBV15, the J gene TRBJ2-5; no firm D call. V was shortened by 0 bases and J by 6 bases, with 14 bases between the two germline ends. The CDR3 runs to 15 residues. The germline V gene encodes CDR1 LNHNV and CDR2 YYDKDF (reference sequence). The CDR3 sequence: CATSRDPQVGKTQYF. The CDR3 nucleotides are TGTGCCACCAGCAGAGATCCGCAGGTCGGAAAGACCCAGTACTTC.

The genes are TRBV28 and TRBJ2-7; TRBD1 aligns across 7 bases. V dropped 10 bases and J dropped 5; count of bases not matched to a gene: 8. CDR1 and CDR2 (germline): MDHEN, SYDVKM. The CDR3 is 12 residues long. The CDR3 spells CATTDRAHEQYF. For the CDR3, the DNA is TGTGCCACCACAGACAGGGCCCACGAGCAGTACTTC.

The chain links TRBV5-6 to TRBJ1-6; tentatively, D is TRBD1 (5 bases). Germline CDR1 and CDR2: SGHDT and YYEEEE. Trimming took 3 bases from V and 7 from J, leaving 14 bases between them. This CDR3 comprises 15 residues. CDR3 amino acids: CASSWVGGTNSPLHF. The DNA of the CDR3 is TGTGCCAGCAGCTGGGTTGGGGGGACGAATTCACCCCTCCACTTT.

The chain uses TRBV20-1 and TRBJ2-7, with 8 nucleotides matching TRBD2. The CDR3 totals 13 residues. Trimming at V came to 6 bases and at J to 6 bases, leaving 10 bases not matched to a gene. The germline V gene has CDR1 DFQATT and CDR2 SNEGSKA (reference sequence). The CDR3 sequence: CSAGGAVSAEQYF. CDR3 bases: TGCAGTGCCGGGGGGGCCGTCTCGGCCGAGCAGTACTTC.

The chain combines TRBV27 with TRBJ2-3; 14 bases align to TRBD2. This CDR3 has 19 residues. V lost 6 bases, J lost 0 bases, and 11 bases stayed unmatched. CDR1 and CDR2 (germline): MNHEY, SMNVEV (reference sequence). CDR3 in amino acids: CASSFNPGLAGASTDTQYF. The CDR3 region has the DNA TGTGCCAGCAGCTTTAATCCGGGACTAGCGGGGGCTAGCACAGATACGCAGTATTTT.

The V and J genes are TRBV20-1 and TRBJ1-2; TRBD1 might be the D (5 bases). This CDR3 spans 12 amino acids. The V and J ends lost 6 bases and 1 base respectively, with 9 bases between them. Looked up from germline, CDR1 is DFQATT and CDR2 is SNEGSKA (reference sequence). This CDR3 reads CSATQGNYGYTF. The CDR3, as DNA: TGCAGTGCGACCCAGGGTAACTATGGCTACACCTTC.

V usage is TRBV12-3 or TRBV12-4 and J usage is TRBJ1-2, with 7 nucleotides matching TRBD1. V shed 5 bases and J 3 bases; nucleotides not matched to a gene: 9. The CDR3 contains 15 residues. In nucleotides, the CDR3 is TGTGCCAGCAGTCCCGTCGACAGGGCTGACTATGGCTACACCTTC. Encoded protein: CASSPVDRADYGYTF.

The chain couples TRBV7-2 to TRBJ1-4; weak D call: TRBD1 (6 bases). Germline CDR1 is SGHTA and CDR2 is FQGNSA. This CDR3 spans 15 amino acids. Trimming stripped 3 bases from V and 8 bases from J, with 16 bases between. The DNA of the CDR3 is TGTGCCAGCAGCTTTACAGGGTTGGTAGGCGAAAAACTGTTTTTT. This gives the protein CASSFTGLVGEKLFF.

This chain joins TRBV5-1 and TRBJ2-3, with 10 bases lining up with TRBD1. CDR3 size: 16 residues. Per germline, CDR1 SGHRS and CDR2 YFSETQ. V was clipped by 2 bases and J by 6 bases; unmatched bases: 9. CDR3 sequence (DNA): TGCGCCAGCAGCTTCACCGGGACAGGGGAAGGGGATACGCAGTATTTT. Translated, it gives CASSFTGTGEGDTQYF.

The rearrangement joins TRBV27 to TRBJ2-5; D might be TRBD1 (6 bases). Germline V gene sequence: CDR1 MNHEY, CDR2 SMNVEV (reference sequence). CDR3 length equals 13 residues. Deletions cut 0 bases from V and 10 bases from J, with 12 bases between. The DNA of the CDR3 is TGTGCCAGCAGTTTATCGGACAGCCTACACCAGTACTTC. This encodes CASSLSDSLHQYF.